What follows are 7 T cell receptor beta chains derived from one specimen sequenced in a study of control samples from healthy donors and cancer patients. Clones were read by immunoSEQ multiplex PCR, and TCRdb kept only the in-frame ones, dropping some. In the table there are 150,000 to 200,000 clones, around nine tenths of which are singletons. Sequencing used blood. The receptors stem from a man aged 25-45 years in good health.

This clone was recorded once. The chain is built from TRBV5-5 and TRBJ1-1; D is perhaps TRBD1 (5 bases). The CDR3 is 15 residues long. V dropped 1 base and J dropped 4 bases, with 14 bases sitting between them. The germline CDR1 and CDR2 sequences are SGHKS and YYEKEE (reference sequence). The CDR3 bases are TGTGCCAGCAGCTTGTTATCTTTGGGGGGCACTGAAGCTTTCTTT. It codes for CASSLLSLGGTEAFF.

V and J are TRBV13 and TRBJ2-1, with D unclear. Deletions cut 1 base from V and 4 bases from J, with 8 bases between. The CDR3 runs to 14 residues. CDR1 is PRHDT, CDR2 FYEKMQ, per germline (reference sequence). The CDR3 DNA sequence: TGTGCCAGCAGCTTAGTAGGAGATTACAATGAGCAGTTCTTC. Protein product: CASSLVGDYNEQFF.

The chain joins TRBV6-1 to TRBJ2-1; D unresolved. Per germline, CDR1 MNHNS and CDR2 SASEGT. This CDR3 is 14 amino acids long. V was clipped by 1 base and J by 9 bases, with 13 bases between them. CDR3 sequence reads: CASSEGWVLSEQFF. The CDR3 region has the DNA TGTGCCAGCAGTGAAGGGTGGGTTTTGAGTGAGCAGTTCTTC.

CDR3 in amino acids: CASSPQGSRNIQYF. CDR3 bases: TGTGCCAGCAGCCCCCAGGGGTCCAGAAACATTCAGTACTTC. The V and J genes are TRBV9 and TRBJ2-4; D perhaps matches TRBD1 (6 bases). Germline V CDR1 and CDR2: SGDLS, YYNGEE. Trimming removed 4 bases from V and 6 bases from J, with 14 bases in between. CDR3 length: 14 residues.

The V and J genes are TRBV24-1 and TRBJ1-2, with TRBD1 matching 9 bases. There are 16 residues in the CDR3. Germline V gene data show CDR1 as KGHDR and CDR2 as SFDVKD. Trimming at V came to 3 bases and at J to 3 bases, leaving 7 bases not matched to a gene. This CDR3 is CATSDTTGGMDYGYTF. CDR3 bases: TGTGCCACCAGTGATACTACAGGGGGCATGGACTATGGCTACACCTTC.

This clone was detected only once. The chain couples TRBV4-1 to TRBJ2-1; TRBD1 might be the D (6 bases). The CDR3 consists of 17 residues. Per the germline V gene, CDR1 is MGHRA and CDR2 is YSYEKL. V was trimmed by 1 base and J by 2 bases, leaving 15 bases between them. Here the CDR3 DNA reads TGCGCCAGCAGCCAAGCTGAAGCAGGGGTGACCTACAATGAGCAGTTCTTC. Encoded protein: CASSQAEAGVTYNEQFF.

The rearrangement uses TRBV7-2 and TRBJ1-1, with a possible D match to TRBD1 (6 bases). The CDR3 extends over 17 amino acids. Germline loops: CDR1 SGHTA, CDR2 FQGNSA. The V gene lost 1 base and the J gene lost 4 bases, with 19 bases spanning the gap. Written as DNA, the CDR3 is TGTGCCAGCAGCTTAGGATCTGGGAGGGGGAAGGGCACTGAAGCTTTCTTT. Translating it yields CASSLGSGRGKGTEAFF.